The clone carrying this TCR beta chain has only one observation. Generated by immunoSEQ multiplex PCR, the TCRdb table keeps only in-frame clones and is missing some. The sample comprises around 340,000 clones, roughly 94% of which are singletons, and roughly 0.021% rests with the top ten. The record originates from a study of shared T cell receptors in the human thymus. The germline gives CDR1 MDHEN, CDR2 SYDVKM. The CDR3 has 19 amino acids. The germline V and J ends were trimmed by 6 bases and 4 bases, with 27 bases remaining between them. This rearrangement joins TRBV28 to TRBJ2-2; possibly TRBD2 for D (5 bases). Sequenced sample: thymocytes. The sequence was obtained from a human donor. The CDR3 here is CASSRNLPVASRGTGELFF. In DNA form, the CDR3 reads TGTGCCAGCAGCAGAAATCTTCCCGTTGCTAGTCGGGGCACCGGGGAGCTGTTTTTT.